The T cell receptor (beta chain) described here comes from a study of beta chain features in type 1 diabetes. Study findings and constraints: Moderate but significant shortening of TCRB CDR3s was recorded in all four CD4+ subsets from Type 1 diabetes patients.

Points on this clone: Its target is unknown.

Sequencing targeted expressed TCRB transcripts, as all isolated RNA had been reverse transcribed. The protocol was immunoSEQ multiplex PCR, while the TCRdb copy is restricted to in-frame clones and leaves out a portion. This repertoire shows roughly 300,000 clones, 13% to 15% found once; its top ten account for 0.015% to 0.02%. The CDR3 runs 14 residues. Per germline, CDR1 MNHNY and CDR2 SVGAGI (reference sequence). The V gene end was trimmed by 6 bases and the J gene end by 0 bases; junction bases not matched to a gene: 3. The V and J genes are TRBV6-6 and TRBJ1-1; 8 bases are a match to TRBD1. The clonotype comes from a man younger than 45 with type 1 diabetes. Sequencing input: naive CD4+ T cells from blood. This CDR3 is CASSRQGMNTEAFF. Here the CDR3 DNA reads TGTGCCAGCAGCAGACAGGGGATGAACACTGAAGCTTTCTTT.